This T cell receptor beta chain was profiled in a study of blood T cell repertoires in COVID-19. Study processing details: It was from reference gene primer amplification that nucleated cell counts were estimated. Measured with immunoSEQ multiplex PCR; TCRdb has only the in-frame clones, and not every one. That table is the source of V, J and clone size, and D and trimming were worked out from the DNA. The data contain more than 200,000 clones, 80% of them singletons. There are 13 residues in the CDR3. CDR1 is SGDLS, CDR2 YYNGEE, per germline. Unmatched junction bases numbered 5, after V lost 5 bases and J lost 7 bases.

This TCR was recovered from a man aged 30-40 years with acute COVID-19. The genes are TRBV9 and TRBJ1-2; 10 bases line up with TRBD1. Specimen: PBMCs or T cells enriched from blood (not recorded which). The CDR3 loop is CASSTDRGFGYTF. Here the CDR3 DNA reads TGTGCCAGCAGTACGGACAGGGGGTTTGGCTACACCTTC.